The sample holds many counts of the clone carrying this T cell receptor beta chain. Its antigen is unidentified. Quantitative molecular-barcoded 5'-RACE generated the TCR beta libraries. From the 5' RACE reads, TCRdb called clonotypes with MiXCR, one entry per CDR3 protein. This table has fewer than 250,000 distinct CDR3 sequences, more than 9% appearing once. Germline-derived CDR1 and CDR2 are SGHKS and YYEKEE (reference sequence). The CDR3 sequence is 16 residues long. The trim removed 4 bases at V and 4 bases at J, leaving 3 bases unmatched. This record belongs to a study of CD8 T cells in ankylosing spondylitis. Study results and caveats: Disease-linked clones reportedly showed significant enrichment in matched ankylosing spondylitis synovial fluid. Among TCR beta sequences, a motif of eight highly homologous variants appeared characteristic of ankylosing spondylitis blood.

Sequenced sample: blood, either unsorted or a sorted T cell fraction (not recorded which). The origin of this receptor is a male donor with ankylosing spondylitis or in good health (not recorded which). The rearrangement uses TRBV5-5 and TRBJ1-6, with 12 bases identical to TRBD1. The CDR3, as DNA: TGTGCCAGCAGCACGGGACAGGGGGCATATAATTCACCCCTCCACTTT. Protein product: CASSTGQGAYNSPLHF.